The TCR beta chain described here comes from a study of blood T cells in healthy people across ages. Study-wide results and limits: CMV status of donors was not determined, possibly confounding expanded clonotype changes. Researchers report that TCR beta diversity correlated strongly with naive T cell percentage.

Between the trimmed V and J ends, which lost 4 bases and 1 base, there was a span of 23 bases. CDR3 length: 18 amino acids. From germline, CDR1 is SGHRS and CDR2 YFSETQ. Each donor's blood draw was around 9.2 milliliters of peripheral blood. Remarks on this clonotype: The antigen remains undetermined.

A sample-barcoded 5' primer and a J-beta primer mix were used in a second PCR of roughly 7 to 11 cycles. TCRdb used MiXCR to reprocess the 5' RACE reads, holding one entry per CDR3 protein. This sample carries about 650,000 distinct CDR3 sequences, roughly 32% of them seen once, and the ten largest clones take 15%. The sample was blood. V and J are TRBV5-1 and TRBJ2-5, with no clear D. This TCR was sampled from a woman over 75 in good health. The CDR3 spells CASSRNRVYRSIQETQYF. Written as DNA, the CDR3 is TGCGCCAGCAGCCGAAATAGGGTATACCGATCGATCCAAGAGACCCAGTACTTC.